The 21 T cell receptor beta chains in this list originate from one sample, sequenced in a study of T cell responses to AZD1222 COVID-19 vaccine. Profiled with immunoSEQ multiplex PCR; TCRdb holds only in-frame clones, not every one. In the table there are fewer than 200,000 clones, around 89% of which are singletons. The input for sequencing was peripheral blood, taken 28 days after the second AZD1222 dose. The receptor set was obtained from an adult who received the AZD1222 COVID-19 vaccine.

This clone was detected once. This chain connects TRBV7-9 to TRBJ2-5; possibly TRBD1 or TRBD2 for D (5 bases each). V lost 4 bases to trimming and J lost 6 bases, with 9 bases between them. The CDR3 is 12 residues long. In germline, CDR1 is SEHNR, CDR2 FQNEAQ (reference sequence). The CDR3 is CASSSTGQTQYF. CDR3 DNA sequence: TGTGCCAGCAGCTCGACGGGGCAGACCCAGTACTTC.

The chain combines TRBV5-1 with TRBJ1-4; no firm D call. Germline-derived CDR1 and CDR2 are SGHRS and YFSETQ. This CDR3 region has 15 residues. V gave up 7 bases and J gave up 0 bases, with 13 bases separating them. The CDR3 loop reads CASRYLTSTNEKLFF. CDR3 nucleotide sequence: TGCGCCAGCCGATATCTTACATCAACTAATGAAAAACTGTTTTTT.

V gene TRBV6-5 combines with J gene TRBJ1-3; D uncertain. Per germline, CDR1 MNHEY and CDR2 SVGAGI. V shed 4 bases and J shed 4 bases, with 14 bases lying between them. The CDR3 runs 15 residues. CDR3: CASSFSSGIGNTIYF. Written as DNA, the CDR3 is TGTGCCAGCAGTTTTTCATCCGGGATCGGAAACACCATATATTTT.

The V and J genes are TRBV11-2 and TRBJ1-5; tentatively, D is TRBD1 (5 bases). CDR3 size: 15 residues. Germline V CDR1 and CDR2: SGHAT, FQNNGV. Deletions cut 2 bases from V and 4 bases from J, with 12 bases between. Here the CDR3 DNA reads TGTGCCAGCAGCTTATCGCAGGGAGAAAATCAGCCCCAGCATTTT. It encodes CASSLSQGENQPQHF. The variable domain in full, completed from reference TRBV11-2 and TRBJ1-5, reads EAGVAQSPRYKIIEKRQSVAFWCNPISGHATLYWYQQILGQGPKLLIQFQNNGVVDDSQLPKDRFSAERLKGVDSTLKIQPAKLEDSAVYLCASSLSQGENQPQHFGDGTRLSIL.

The V gene is TRBV3-1 (or the pseudogene TRBV3-2), the J gene TRBJ2-2, with 11 bases lining up with TRBD2. Germline V gene lookup returns CDR1 LGHDT and CDR2 YNNKEL (reference sequence). Losses at the gene ends were 0 bases for V and 3 bases for J; bases not matched to a gene: 9. The CDR3 loop spans 19 amino acids. CDR3: CASSQDLASGGYDTGELFF. In nucleotides, the CDR3 is TGTGCCAGCAGCCAAGATCTGGCTAGCGGGGGGTATGACACCGGGGAGCTGTTTTTT.

About this clone itself: One end of the junction varies from germline; a read error may be responsible. The gene calls are TRBV6-5 and TRBJ2-7; D is uncertain. CDR3 length: 10 amino acids. CDR1 MNHEY and CDR2 SVGAGI come from the germline V gene. CDR3: CASSYYEQYF. The CDR3 nucleotides are TGTGCCAGCAGCTACTACGAGCAGTACTTC.

In its sample, this clone was seen once. The chain has TRBV2 and TRBJ1-4; no clear D gene. V gave up 8 bases and J gave up 0 bases, with 7 bases separating them. This CDR3 contains 13 residues. Germline CDR1 and CDR2: SNHLY and FYNNEI. The CDR3 reads CASWEATNEKLFF. The CDR3 nucleotides read TGTGCCAGCTGGGAGGCAACTAATGAAAAACTGTTTTTT.

The J gene is TRBJ2-7, the V gene TRBV7-2, with unresolved D. V lost 4 bases to trimming and J lost 4 bases, with 20 bases between them. The CDR3 runs 16 residues. Germline loops: CDR1 SGHTA, CDR2 FQGNSA. CDR3 nucleotide sequence: TGTGCCAGCAGCTCCAGTCAAAAAGCTGGGTCATACGAGCAGTACTTC. As protein: CASSSSQKAGSYEQYF. The full variable domain, completed using reference TRBV7-2 and TRBJ2-7, is GAGVSQSPSNKVTEKGKDVELRCDPISGHTALYWYRQSLGQGLEFLIYFQGNSAPDKSGLPSDRFSAERTGGSVSTLTIQRTQQEDSAVYLCASSSSQKAGSYEQYFGPGTRLTVT.

The chain uses TRBV7-2 and TRBJ2-1; the D gene is possibly TRBD1 (5 bases). V dropped 2 bases and J dropped 5 bases, with 13 bases sitting between them. CDR3 length: 15 amino acids. CDR1 is SGHTA, CDR2 FQGNSA, per germline. The CDR3 region is CASSLTTGNNNEQFF. CDR3 coding DNA: TGTGCCAGCAGCTTAACAACAGGAAATAACAATGAGCAGTTCTTC. Using reference TRBV7-2 and TRBJ2-1 for the parts outside the CDR3, the full variable domain is GAGVSQSPSNKVTEKGKDVELRCDPISGHTALYWYRQSLGQGLEFLIYFQGNSAPDKSGLPSDRFSAERTGGSVSTLTIQRTQQEDSAVYLCASSLTTGNNNEQFFGPGTRLTVL.

The chain couples TRBV5-8 to TRBJ2-5, with D possibly TRBD2 on 7 matching bases. This CDR3 has 15 amino acids. Per the germline V gene, CDR1 is SGHTS and CDR2 is YDEGEE. Trimming cost V 3 bases and J 4 bases, with 16 bases left between them. CDR3 loop: CASSSRRGAGETQYF. Here the CDR3 DNA reads TGTGCCAGCAGCTCCCGACGGGGGGCTGGAGAGACCCAGTACTTC.

The J gene is TRBJ2-7, the V gene TRBV6-6; 7 bases agree with TRBD2. This CDR3 spans 15 amino acids. V trimming: 9 bases; J trimming: 2 bases; junction bases outside the gene matches: 13. Germline loops: CDR1 MNHNY, CDR2 SVGAGI (reference sequence). The CDR3 coding sequence is TGTGCCAGTGCTGCAGGTGGGGGGGGTACCTACGAGCAGTACTTC. Encoded protein: CASAAGGGGTYEQYF.

The V and J genes are TRBV20-1 and TRBJ1-6; no definite D call. In germline, CDR1 is DFQATT, CDR2 SNEGSKA (reference sequence). The CDR3 has 11 amino acids. V was clipped by 2 bases and J by 8 bases, with 4 bases between them. Here the CDR3 DNA reads TGCAGTGCTAGACTGGATTCACCCCTCCACTTT. It is translated as CSARLDSPLHF.

The chain joins TRBV12-5 to TRBJ1-1, with D possibly being TRBD1 (6 bases). The CDR3 is made up of 14 amino acids. Germline V gene data show CDR1 as LGHNT and CDR2 as FRNRAP. Trimming left V 7 bases short and J 2 bases short, with 14 bases between. The chain's CDR3 is CASALGTSNTEAFF. CDR3 sequence (DNA): TGTGCTAGTGCCCTCGGGACATCCAACACTGAAGCTTTCTTT.

The V and J genes are TRBV2 and TRBJ1-4; D is possibly TRBD1 (5 bases). The CDR3 is made up of 15 amino acids. The germline V gene encodes CDR1 SNHLY and CDR2 FYNNEI. Trimming pared 2 bases from V and 3 bases from J, leaving 10 bases between. CDR3 in amino acids: CASSEWRGSNEKLFF. The CDR3 DNA reads as TGTGCCAGCAGTGAATGGAGGGGATCTAATGAAAAACTGTTTTTT.

The chain is built from TRBV2 and TRBJ2-7, with 8 bases matching TRBD1. Unmatched junction bases numbered 9, after V lost 7 bases and J lost 4 bases. The CDR3 has 14 amino acids. Germline CDR1 reads SNHLY; CDR2 reads FYNNEI. The CDR3 spells CASIGQGASYEQYF. The CDR3 nucleotides read TGTGCCAGCATAGGGCAGGGGGCATCTTACGAGCAGTACTTC. Full variable domain (remainder filled in from reference TRBV2 and TRBJ2-7): EPEVTQTPSHQVTQMGQEVILRCVPISNHLYFYWYRQILGQKVEFLVSFYNNEISEKSEIFDDQFSVERPDGSNFTLKIRSTKLEDSAMYFCASIGQGASYEQYFGPGTRLTVT.

The chain recombines TRBV20-1 with TRBJ2-5; 7 bases fit TRBD1. Germline V lookup: CDR1 DFQATT, CDR2 SNEGSKA (reference sequence). This CDR3 spans 10 amino acids. The J segment lost 9 bases and the V segment lost 6 bases, leaving 4 bases of the junction unmatched. The CDR3 here is CSAQGVAQYF. The CDR3 coding sequence is TGCAGTGCCCAGGGGGTTGCCCAGTACTTC.

The V and J genes are TRBV2 and TRBJ2-3; tentatively, D is TRBD1 or TRBD2 (6 bases each). Trimming took off 8 bases at V and 5 bases at J, with 17 bases between the two ends. From germline, CDR1 is SNHLY and CDR2 FYNNEI. The CDR3 has 14 residues. CDR3 sequence: CASGRSGAEDTQYF. In DNA form, the CDR3 reads TGTGCCAGCGGGAGGTCGGGGGCGGAAGATACGCAGTATTTT.

The genes are TRBV30 and TRBJ1-5; D not resolved. Germline CDR1 is GTSNPN and CDR2 is SVGIG (reference sequence). The V end was cut by 2 bases, the J end by 2 bases, with 7 bases between. The CDR3 runs 13 residues. The chain's CDR3 is CAWSKKGNQPQHF. The CDR3 bases are TGTGCCTGGAGTAAGAAAGGCAATCAGCCCCAGCATTTT.

V gene TRBV4-2 combines with J gene TRBJ2-2, with 8 nucleotides matching TRBD2. The CDR3 totals 16 residues. Trimming at V came to 1 base and at J to 4 bases, leaving 5 bases not matched to a gene. The germline CDR1 and CDR2 sequences are LGHNA and YNFKEQ. The DNA of the CDR3 is TGTGCCAGCAGCCAAGGAACAGCGGGGGTCACCGGGGAGCTGTTTTTT. The encoded protein is CASSQGTAGVTGELFF.

The chain uses TRBV9 and TRBJ1-3; no clear D gene. CDR1 and CDR2 (germline): SGDLS, YYNGEE. V lost 0 bases and J 0 bases, leaving 16 bases between the germline ends. The CDR3 totals 18 residues. The DNA of the CDR3 is TGTGCCAGCAGCGTAGCTTTACACCTGGAGGGCTCTGGAAACACCATATATTTT. It translates to CASSVALHLEGSGNTIYF. The whole variable domain, remainder taken from reference TRBV9 and TRBJ1-3, is DSGVTQTPKHLITATGQRVTLRCSPRSGDLSVYWYQQSLDQGLQFLIQYYNGEERAKGNILERFSAQQFPDLHSELNLSSLELGDSALYFCASSVALHLEGSGNTIYFGEGSWLTVV.

V and J are TRBV30 and TRBJ1-1; D is unresolved. Germline lookup yields CDR1 GTSNPN and CDR2 SVGIG (reference sequence). The CDR3 spans 13 residues. Trimming removed 7 bases from V and 0 bases from J, with 12 bases in between. CDR3 in DNA: TGTGCCTCGGCGACGGATTTGAACACTGAAGCTTTCTTT. The encoded protein is CASATDLNTEAFF.